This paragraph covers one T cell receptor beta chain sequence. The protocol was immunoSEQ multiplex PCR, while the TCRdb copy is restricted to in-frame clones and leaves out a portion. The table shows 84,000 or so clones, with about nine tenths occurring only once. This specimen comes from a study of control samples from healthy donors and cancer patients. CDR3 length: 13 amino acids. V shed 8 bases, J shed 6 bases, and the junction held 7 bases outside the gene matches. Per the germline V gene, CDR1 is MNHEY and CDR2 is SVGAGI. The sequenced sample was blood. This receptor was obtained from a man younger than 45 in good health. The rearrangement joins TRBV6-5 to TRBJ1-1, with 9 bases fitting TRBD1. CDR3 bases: TGTGCCAGCGCAACAGGGGGCCTACCTGAAGCTTTCTTT. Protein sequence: CASATGGLPEAFF.